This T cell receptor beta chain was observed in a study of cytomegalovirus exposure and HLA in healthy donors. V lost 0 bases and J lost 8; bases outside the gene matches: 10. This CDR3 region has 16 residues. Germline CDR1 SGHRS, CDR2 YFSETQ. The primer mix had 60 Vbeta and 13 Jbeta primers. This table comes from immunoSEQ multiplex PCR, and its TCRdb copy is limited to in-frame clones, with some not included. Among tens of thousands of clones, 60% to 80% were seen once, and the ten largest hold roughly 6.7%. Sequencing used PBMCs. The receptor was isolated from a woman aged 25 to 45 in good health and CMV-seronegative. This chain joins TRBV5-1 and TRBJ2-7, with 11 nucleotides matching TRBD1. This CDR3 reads CASSLAPGQGVVQQYF. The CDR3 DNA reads TGCGCCAGCAGCTTGGCCCCGGGACAGGGGGTAGTTCAGCAGTACTTC.